This T cell receptor beta chain was sequenced for a study of T cell responses to AZD1222 COVID-19 vaccine. Study observations and caveats: Increases in Spike-specific TCR breadth and depth were seen after two AZD1222 doses.

V was trimmed by 4 bases and J by 0 bases, leaving 8 bases between them. CDR1 and CDR2 (germline): SGHRS, YFSETQ. CDR3 length: 14 residues. Comments on this clone: Its antigen is unidentified.

Clones were read by immunoSEQ multiplex PCR, and TCRdb kept only the in-frame ones, dropping some. In the table there are 60,000 to 75,000 clones, about 80% of which are singletons. This chain joins TRBV5-1 and TRBJ1-3, with D maybe TRBD1 (5 bases). The clonotype originates from an adult who received the AZD1222 COVID-19 vaccine. This sample comprised peripheral blood, obtained 28 days after the second AZD1222 dose. Written as DNA, the CDR3 is TGCGCCAGCAGCACCGGGACCTCTGGAAACACCATATATTTT. Translation gives CASSTGTSGNTIYF.